This TCR beta chain is from a study of shared clonotypes between healthy human individuals (dated by TCRdb to between 2020 and 2021). Study-wide context: A couple of women and a few men aged 18 to 49 years were included in the cohort. Per donor, leukapheresis produced somewhere between about 0.94 and 9.5 billion PBMCs. To estimate repertoire size and how much clonotype sharing occurs between individuals, the study deeply sequenced the blood TCR repertoires of five healthy adults. To increase sequencing depth and limit assay-specific biases, TCR repertoire library preparation and sequencing were carried out by different laboratories using diverse techniques. For each donor, CD4 naive and CD4 memory were each given three plates, CD8 naive was given two plates, and CD8 memory was given one plate.

In regard to this clone: The antigen it binds to is not known. No base quality information exists; no much larger clone differs at one position.

Taken from the germline V gene (reference sequence), the CDR1 and CDR2 loops are SEHNR and FQNEAQ. The CDR3 measures 13 amino acids from cysteine to phenylalanine. Just the 39-base CDR3 DNA is kept, in frame starting at base 1. Deletion took 3 bases off V and 2 bases off J, with a span of 7 bases between the germline ends. Using the deep immunoSEQ assay, TCR CDR3 regions were amplified from genomic DNA by multiplex PCR. For each cell subset, the extracted genomic DNA was distributed evenly across all wells of several immunoSEQ 96-well plates, and each plate served as one replicate. For sorted subsets, each replicate PCR was loaded with about 200 ng genomic DNA, equivalent to 32,000 or so T cell genomes. The purified libraries were quantified using a Qubit 3.0 fluorometer, sized with a Bioanalyzer 2100, and then quantified again using the KAPA Library Quantification kit. Each immunoSEQ 96-well plate was sequenced on its own single-read 150-cycle Illumina NextSeq 550 flow cell. As for the authors' bioinformatics: The immunoSEQ output contained only junctional sequences without quality scores, so filtering could not match that applied to full-length reads. Sequences were annotated with PyIR, a Python wrapper for IgBLAST v1.9, using IMGT germline references to assign V/J genes and CDR3. Reads were removed for weak V/J assignments (E-value above 1e-6), missing CDR3, stop codons, out-of-frame junctions, or ambiguous translated residues. A V3J clonotype was defined by an identical inferred V gene, J gene, and CDR3 amino acid sequence. Percentage overlap between repertoires was calculated by dividing the number of shared unique clonotypes by the size of the smaller repertoire. Three approaches were used to assess repertoire richness: RTK rarefaction, the Chao1 estimator, and Recon v2.1 estimates of unobserved clonotypes. For all TCRbeta clonotypes obtained by the gDNA method from a handful of donors, generation probabilities were computed with OLGA. TCRdb took over this immuneACCESS table, retaining in-frame rearrangements with V and J assigned. Such tables are incomplete; in checked studies, under half of the missing clones stem from an unresolved V gene, and the remainder is unexplained. Clone size and the V and J calls come from that table; the DNA yielded D and trimming. The table for this sample lists more than 1.2 million clones; approximately 98.5% of them were counted only once. The ten largest clones add up to 0.36% of the sample.

Healthy HIV-negative adults with no recently reported acute infections or vaccinations were included as donors. Only Caucasian adults living in Nashville, Tennessee, USA were represented among the donors. CD4+ T cells were enriched by magnetic negative selection, after which naive cells were positively selected on CD45RA and the negative fraction was taken as the memory subset. Blood was obtained by leukapheresis, after which PBMCs were separated by Ficoll-Histopaque density gradient centrifugation and cryopreserved in liquid nitrogen vapor phase. Purity and quantity of every magnetically sorted T cell population were checked by analytical flow cytometry. From each sorted fraction, genomic DNA was isolated and quantified by UV absorbance on a Nanodrop 2000c. Results the study describes overall, beyond this receptor: Across four donors, around 5.4% of naive CD4, approximately 3.5% of naive CD8, about 2.3% of memory CD4, and approximately 0.4% of memory CD8 clonotypes were shared. Incomplete sequencing was indicated by rarefaction of sorted-subset datasets, despite the large sequencing depth. Naive subsets generally had larger estimated clonotype richness than memory subsets. Only blood was sampled, and tissue TCR repertoires likely differ from those in blood. Compared with non-shared clonotypes, the clonotypes found in all four sorted-subset donors had higher generation probabilities. Because the study included a small number of donors, the genetic and exposure-history diversity represented was limited. Based on pairwise subsampling, the degree of clonotype sharing among donors was expected to be affected by sequencing depth.

The sample was naive CD4+ T cells sorted from blood. The cell subset or site label corresponds to: CD45RA+ positively selected. The chain is encoded by TRBV7-9 joined to TRBJ1-2; confidence is insufficient to name the D gene. The source of this sequence is a man aged 30 to 45 in good health. The CDR3 reads CASSFDGNYGYTF. The nucleotide sequence reads TGTGCCAGCAGCTTTGACGGAAACTATGGCTACACCTTC.